Listed below are T cell receptor beta chains from one sample, sequenced in a study of T cell responses to AZD1222 COVID-19 vaccine. Clones were sequenced by immunoSEQ multiplex PCR, and TCRdb holds only the in-frame ones, with some missing. The table records more than 110,000 clones, more than 85% of them present only once. Sequencing was performed on peripheral blood, taken on day 0 of AZD1222 vaccination. These receptors were obtained from an adult in good health. The CDR3 runs from the conserved cysteine through the conserved F or W. D genes are given only for firm matches. The listing skips clone size in some rows; elsewhere it reads once, few, many or a size class.

size	V	J	D	CDR3	DNA
NA	TRBV11-3	TRBJ2-7	TRBD2	CASSRLGLADYEQYF	TGTGCCAGCAGCCGTCTAGGACTAGCGGACTACGAGCAGTACTTC
NA	TRBV27	TRBJ1-4	NA	CASRSPGATNEKLFF	TGTGCCAGCAGGAGCCCGGGAGCAACTAATGAAAAACTGTTTTTT
few	TRBV5-6	TRBJ1-5	NA	CASSIGLDSNQPQHF	TGTGCCAGCAGCATAGGGCTCGACAGCAATCAGCCCCAGCATTTT
NA	TRBV7-9	TRBJ2-1	NA	CASSWDNNNEQFF	TGTGCCAGCAGCTGGGACAACAACAATGAGCAGTTCTTC
NA	TRBV19	TRBJ2-2	NA	CASSISRNTGELFF	TGTGCCAGTAGTATTAGCCGGAACACCGGGGAGCTGTTTTTT
NA	TRBV4-3	TRBJ2-5	TRBD2	CASSHGTSDRETQYF	TGCGCCAGCAGCCACGGGACTAGCGATCGGGAGACCCAGTACTTC
NA	TRBV9	TRBJ1-1	NA	CASSPPAGGNTEAFF	TGTGCCAGCAGCCCACCCGCCGGGGGGAACACTGAAGCTTTCTTT
NA	TRBV28	TRBJ2-1	NA	CASSKYNEQFF	TGTGCCAGCAGCAAATACAATGAGCAGTTCTTC
NA	TRBV3-1/TRBV3-2	TRBJ2-5	TRBD1	CASSHRQGGWETQYF	TGTGCCAGCAGCCACCGTCAAGGGGGCTGGGAGACCCAGTACTTC
NA	TRBV10-2	TRBJ2-1	NA	CASRLSGTSSYNEQFF	TGCGCCAGCAGACTGAGCGGCACTAGCTCCTACAATGAGCAGTTCTTC
NA	TRBV28	TRBJ1-6	NA	CASSQGEQGYNSPLHF	TGTGCCAGCAGTCAAGGGGAGCAGGGCTATAATTCACCCCTCCACTTT
NA	TRBV7-8	TRBJ1-1	NA	CASSLTSGGGGTEAFF	TGTGCCAGCAGCTTAACCTCGGGGGGCGGAGGAACTGAAGCTTTCTTT
once	TRBV30	TRBJ2-7	TRBD2	CAWSRLAGVYEQYF	TGTGCCTGGAGTAGACTAGCGGGAGTGTACGAGCAGTACTTC
NA	TRBV5-4	TRBJ1-3	NA	CASSLGPSGNTIYF	TGTGCCAGCAGCTTGGGCCCTTCTGGAAACACCATATATTTT
NA	TRBV9	TRBJ1-4	NA	CASSASAGPNEKLFF	TGTGCCAGCAGCGCGAGTGCGGGGCCTAATGAAAAACTGTTTTTT
NA	TRBV11-2	TRBJ2-7	NA	CASSFSTTVYDEQYF	TGTGCCAGCAGCTTCTCGACGACAGTCTACGACGAGCAGTACTTC
once	TRBV6-5	TRBJ2-7	NA	CASRQGQPAYEQYF	TGTGCCAGCAGACAGGGTCAGCCTGCCTACGAGCAGTACTTC
NA	TRBV18	TRBJ2-2	NA	CASSPEQGSNTGELFF	TGTGCCAGCTCACCGGAACAGGGCTCGAACACCGGGGAGCTGTTTTTT
NA	TRBV5-1	TRBJ2-3	TRBD2	CASSPVVGGPTDTQYF	TGCGCCAGCAGTCCGGTAGTGGGAGGGCCCACAGATACGCAGTATTTT
NA	TRBV4-1	TRBJ2-7	NA	CASSRILGTNEQYF	TGCGCCAGCAGCCGGATCCTCGGGACAAACGAGCAGTACTTC
once	TRBV4-3	TRBJ1-5	NA	CASSHGQNSNQPQHF	TGCGCCAGCAGCCACGGACAGAATAGCAATCAGCCCCAGCATTTT
NA	TRBV2	TRBJ1-2	TRBD1	CASSDDRGYGYTF	TGTGCCAGCAGTGATGACAGGGGGTATGGCTACACCTTC
NA	TRBV3-1/TRBV3-2	TRBJ2-1	NA	CASSQKGGTAVNEQFF	TGTGCCAGCAGCCAGAAGGGCGGAACCGCGGTCAATGAGCAGTTCTTC
once	TRBV5-6	TRBJ2-2	NA	CASSLYTGELFF	TGTGCCAGCAGCTTATACACCGGGGAGCTGTTTTTT
NA	TRBV19	TRBJ2-1	TRBD1	CASSVRQGARGAEQFF	TGTGCCAGTAGTGTTCGACAGGGGGCAAGAGGAGCCGAGCAGTTCTTC
NA	TRBV28	TRBJ1-2	TRBD1	CASSFHRGLGYTF	TGTGCCAGCAGTTTCCACAGGGGGCTTGGCTACACCTTC
NA	TRBV7-6	TRBJ2-5	TRBD2	CASSFAGGILAGVGETQYF	TGTGCCAGCAGCTTTGCAGGGGGGATACTAGCGGGAGTCGGTGAGACCCAGTACTTC
few	TRBV27	TRBJ2-3	NA	CASSSFRENTDTQYF	TGTGCCAGCAGTTCTTTTCGGGAGAACACAGATACGCAGTATTTT
few	TRBV5-1	TRBJ2-7	NA	CASSSSGLQGYYEQYF	TGCGCCAGCAGCTCCTCGGGACTACAGGGCTACTACGAGCAGTACTTC
NA	TRBV6-2/TRBV6-3	TRBJ1-5	TRBD1	CASSRGQARQPQHF	TGTGCCAGCAGTCGCGGACAGGCGCGTCAGCCCCAGCATTTT
NA	TRBV5-1	TRBJ1-3	NA	CASSFGLVASGNTIYF	TGCGCCAGCAGCTTCGGATTGGTCGCCTCTGGAAACACCATATATTTT
NA	TRBV6-1	TRBJ1-6	NA	CASSEGRENSPLHF	TGTGCCAGCAGTGAGGGCAGGGAGAATTCACCCCTCCACTTT
NA	TRBV6-5	TRBJ2-7	TRBD2	CAAGTTYEQYF	TGCGCAGCGGGGACTACCTACGAGCAGTACTTC
NA	TRBV7-8	TRBJ1-5	NA	CASSLLGQGYSNQPQHF	TGTGCCAGCAGCTTACTCGGGCAGGGCTATAGCAATCAGCCCCAGCATTTT
NA	TRBV25-1	TRBJ2-2	TRBD1	CASSGWTGGYTGELFF	TGTGCCAGCAGTGGATGGACAGGGGGGTACACCGGGGAGCTGTTTTTT
NA	TRBV5-1	TRBJ2-3	TRBD1	CASLVGTGSSTDTQYF	TGCGCCAGTCTTGTAGGGACAGGGTCTAGCACAGATACGCAGTATTTT
NA	TRBV7-6	TRBJ2-1	TRBD2	CASSSIGASGIRNEQFF	TGTGCCAGCAGCTCTATTGGAGCTAGCGGGATCCGTAATGAGCAGTTCTTC
once	TRBV30	TRBJ1-4	NA	CAWSFATNEKLFF	TGTGCCTGGAGTTTTGCAACTAATGAAAAACTGTTTTTT
NA	TRBV6-2/TRBV6-3	TRBJ1-5	TRBD1	CASSPGQGQGQPQHF	TGTGCCAGCAGTCCCGGACAGGGGCAAGGTCAGCCCCAGCATTTT
few	TRBV2	TRBJ2-2	TRBD1	CASSERRTGTGELFF	TGTGCCAGCAGTGAGCGTCGGACAGGGACCGGGGAGCTGTTTTTT
NA	TRBV7-3	TRBJ2-1	NA	CASSPLRGDSYNEQFF	TGTGCCAGCAGCCCTTTAAGGGGGGATTCCTACAATGAGCAGTTCTTC
NA	TRBV19	TRBJ1-5	TRBD1	CASSIDLGQQNQPQHF	TGTGCCAGTAGTATAGATCTGGGACAGCAGAATCAGCCCCAGCATTTT
NA	TRBV28	TRBJ1-4	TRBD1	CASSDRGNNEKLFF	TGTGCCAGCAGTGACAGGGGGAACAATGAAAAACTGTTTTTT
NA	TRBV5-1	TRBJ2-3	NA	CASSLRGRGTDTQYF	TGCGCCAGCAGCTTGCGAGGGAGAGGGACAGATACGCAGTATTTT
once	TRBV3-1/TRBV3-2	TRBJ2-2	NA	CASSQEGTGELFF	TGTGCCAGCAGCCAAGAGGGGACCGGGGAGCTGTTTTTT
once	TRBV19	TRBJ2-7	TRBD1	CASSIAAAGGYEQYF	TGTGCCAGTAGTATAGCAGCCGCAGGGGGTTACGAGCAGTACTTC
NA	TRBV6-2/TRBV6-3	TRBJ1-5	NA	CASSSLMRGSNQPQHF	TGTGCCAGCAGTTCCCTCATGAGGGGAAGCAATCAGCCCCAGCATTTT
NA	TRBV24-1	TRBJ1-2	TRBD1	CATRSTEGAGGGYGYTF	TGTGCCACCAGGTCCACAGAAGGGGCAGGGGGCGGCTATGGCTACACCTTC
few	TRBV28	TRBJ1-5	NA	CASSLSSFNQPQHF	TGTGCCAGCAGTTTATCCAGCTTCAATCAGCCCCAGCATTTT
NA	TRBV11-3	TRBJ2-7	NA	CASSLVSGSTYEQYF	TGTGCCAGCAGCTTAGTTTCTGGATCTACCTACGAGCAGTACTTC
NA	TRBV6-5	TRBJ1-1	NA	CASSWLSGSSTEAFF	TGTGCCAGCAGTTGGCTCTCAGGGTCGAGCACTGAAGCTTTCTTT